This T cell receptor (beta chain) was captured by sequencing in a study of blood T cell repertoires in COVID-19. About the research overall: Samples representing acute and convalescent COVID-19 were sourced from the United States, Italy and Spain.

Repertoires were generated with immunoSEQ multiplex PCR, while TCRdb's copy carries only in-frame clones and drops some. The table includes 150,000 to 200,000 clones, 75% to 90% detected once. Germline CDR1 LNHDA, CDR2 SQIVND (reference sequence). The CDR3 is 13 amino acids. Trimming pared 3 bases from V and 7 bases from J, leaving 13 bases between. The receptor's source is a woman under 30 who had recovered from COVID-19. This chain uses TRBV19 with TRBJ2-7; the D gene is possibly TRBD1 (5 bases). Material: PBMCs or T cells enriched from blood (not recorded which). In DNA, the CDR3 is TGTGCCAGTAGTATGGGTGCAGGGAATGAGCAGTACTTC. It encodes CASSMGAGNEQYF.